These 7 T cell receptor beta chains were sequenced from one sample in a study of cytomegalovirus exposure and HLA in healthy donors. 13 Jbeta primers and 60 Vbeta primers were used for the PCR. The method was immunoSEQ multiplex PCR; TCRdb's version includes in-frame clones alone and lacks a portion of them. The data hold about 130,000 clones, with around 80% observed a single time. Sample: PBMCs. All receptors come from a man aged 40-49 years in good health and CMV-seropositive.

The chain is built from TRBV11-2 and TRBJ2-5, with 11 bases fitting TRBD2. V shed 5 bases and J 9 bases; nucleotides not matched to a gene: 14. The CDR3 spans 16 residues. CDR1 is SGHAT and CDR2 is FQNNGV in the germline V gene. Here the CDR3 DNA reads TGTGCCAGCAGCGTATACGGGACTAGCGGCCTGGGGGCCCAGTACTTC. Residues: CASSVYGTSGLGAQYF.

The table lists this clone with a count of one. This rearrangement joins TRBV27 to TRBJ1-1, with D perhaps TRBD1 (6 bases). This CDR3 has 15 amino acids. V was cut by 1 base and J by 1 base, with 10 bases left in between. Germline CDR1 is MNHEY and CDR2 is SMNVEV (reference sequence). The CDR3 region is CASSLYWGQNTEAFF. The CDR3 DNA follows: TGTGCCAGCAGTTTATACTGGGGGCAGAACACTGAAGCTTTCTTT.

As regards this clone: Other nucleotide sequences in the sample specify the same CDR3. V and J are TRBV10-1 and TRBJ2-7; TRBD2 might be the D (6 bases). Germline CDR1 and CDR2: WNHNN and SYGVQD (reference sequence). The CDR3 has 16 residues. V was clipped by 11 bases and J by 4 bases, with 27 bases between them. The CDR3 is CAGKGPGGNVNYEQYF. The CDR3 bases are TGCGCCGGCAAGGGGCCCGGAGGGAACGTCAATTACGAGCAGTACTTC.

The J gene is TRBJ2-5, the V gene TRBV7-6; the D gene is possibly TRBD1 (6 bases). The CDR3 consists of 12 residues. Germline loops: CDR1 SGHVS, CDR2 FNYEAQ. The ends were cut back, 10 bases at V and 5 bases at J, with 14 bases in the middle. The CDR3: CATQTQGETQYF. CDR3 DNA: TGTGCCACTCAGACCCAGGGGGAGACCCAGTACTTC.

This chain joins TRBV4-1 and TRBJ2-5, with TRBD2 identical over 13 bases. J gave up 5 bases and V 3 bases, and 12 bases lay outside the gene matches. The CDR3 contains 18 residues. Germline V gene data show CDR1 as MGHRA and CDR2 as YSYEKL. This CDR3 is CASSQRLAGGFPQETQYF. CDR3 bases: TGCGCCAGCAGCCAGAGACTAGCGGGAGGTTTCCCTCAGGAGACCCAGTACTTC.

This chain connects TRBV5-1 to TRBJ2-3, with 9 bases lining up with TRBD1. Germline V gives CDR1 SGHRS, CDR2 YFSETQ. This CDR3 is built from 17 residues. The ends lost 1 base at V and 7 bases at J; junction bases unmatched: 13. CDR3 residues: CASSLTGGTGLMNTQYF. The CDR3 DNA is TGCGCCAGCAGCTTGACAGGGGGGACAGGGCTCATGAATACGCAGTATTTT.

V is TRBV4-1 and J is TRBJ1-2; no firm D call. Germline V lookup: CDR1 MGHRA, CDR2 YSYEKL. Trimming cost V 5 bases and J 5 bases, with 24 bases left between them. The CDR3 runs to 17 residues. The CDR3 reads CASSYGLLAPLGYGYTF. CDR3 sequence (DNA): TGCGCCAGCAGCTACGGACTCCTGGCACCCTTGGGGTATGGCTACACCTTC.